Listed below are T cell receptor beta chains from one sample, sequenced in a study of blood T cell dynamics during melanoma immunotherapy. The method was immunoSEQ multiplex PCR; TCRdb's version includes in-frame clones alone and lacks a portion of them. This repertoire shows fewer than 30,000 clones, approximately 88% found once; its top ten account for about a tenth. The material was blood, obtained from a patient treated with checkpoint blockade. The receptors were sampled from a human donor with melanoma. Both conserved end residues are part of each CDR3. The D gene is left open where the match is weak. A row's size may be missing; if present it is once, few, many or a size class.

v_call	d_call	clone_size	j_call	cdr3_length	cdr3_aa	cdr3_nt
TRBV10-3	TRBD2	.	TRBJ2-7	13	CAIGLAGNLEQYF	TGTGCCATCGGACTAGCGGGGAATCTCGAGCAGTACTTC
TRBV9	.	.	TRBJ1-2	14	CASSGGYSGAGYTF	TGTGCCAGCAGCGGGGGATACTCTGGAGCTGGCTACACCTTC
TRBV4-2	TRBD1	.	TRBJ1-3	17	CASSQDWPGGTGNTIYF	TGTGCCAGCAGCCAAGATTGGCCAGGGGGGACTGGAAACACCATATATTTT
TRBV9	.	once	TRBJ2-7	16	CASSVAPVKTSYEQYF	TGTGCCAGCAGCGTAGCTCCCGTTAAAACCTCCTACGAGCAGTACTTC
TRBV7-2	.	few	TRBJ1-1	16	CASSLNYWSTGTEAFF	TGTGCCAGCAGCCTCAATTATTGGTCCACGGGGACTGAAGCTTTCTTT
TRBV7-9	.	.	TRBJ1-1	16	CASRAVGEGANTEAFF	TGTGCCAGCAGAGCGGTGGGTGAGGGTGCGAACACTGAAGCTTTCTTT
TRBV5-1	.	.	TRBJ2-3	14	CASSLASEADTQYF	TGCGCCAGCAGCTTGGCTTCCGAGGCGGATACGCAGTATTTT
TRBV5-1	.	.	TRBJ1-2	15	CASSLAGEANYGYTF	TGCGCCAGCAGCTTGGCCGGCGAAGCTAACTATGGCTACACCTTC
TRBV4-2	TRBD2	medium-sized	TRBJ2-3	20	CASSQILNPTSGVGTDTQYF	TGTGCCAGCAGCCAAATATTAAACCCGACTAGCGGGGTTGGAACAGATACGCAGTATTTT
TRBV11-2	.	.	TRBJ2-7	15	CASSLVRGRGYEQYF	TGTGCCAGCAGCTTAGTACGGGGCAGGGGCTACGAGCAGTACTTC
TRBV28	TRBD2	.	TRBJ2-1	15	CASSLLTSGRNEQFF	TGTGCCAGCAGTTTATTGACTAGCGGGAGGAATGAGCAGTTCTTC
TRBV15	.	few	TRBJ2-3	14	CATSGGRGTDTQYF	TGTGCCACCAGCGGTGGTCGGGGGACTGATACGCAGTATTTT
TRBV18	.	.	TRBJ1-5	13	CASSYRDNQPQHF	TGTGCCAGCTCATACCGGGACAATCAGCCCCAGCATTTT